The 15 T cell receptor beta chains presented below share a single source sample, sequenced in a study of blood T cell repertoires in COVID-19. Profiled with immunoSEQ multiplex PCR; TCRdb holds only in-frame clones, not every one. The sample has under 80,000 clones; roughly 83% are singletons. Sequencing input: peripheral blood. Receptors were obtained from a man of 80 years or more with acute or convalescent COVID-19.

The chain carries TRBV6-6 and TRBJ2-5, with TRBD1 matching 8 bases. Germline trimming cut 5 bases from V and 5 bases from J; bases unmatched to any gene: 16. The CDR3 covers 17 residues. Germline assignment: CDR1 MNHNY and CDR2 SVGAGI (reference sequence). The DNA of the CDR3 is TGTGCCAGCAGTCGTCAGGGGGCGAGCGCATTCGGTGAGACCCAGTACTTC. It encodes CASSRQGASAFGETQYF.

This clone appeared a few times. CDR3 coding DNA: TGTGCCAGCAGACCTACAGGCTCCAACTATGGCTACACCTTC. As protein: CASRPTGSNYGYTF. This sequence joins TRBV6-2 or TRBV6-3 and TRBJ1-2, with a weak D call TRBD1 (5 bases). The V gene lost 6 bases and the J gene lost 2 bases, with 13 bases spanning the gap. The germline V gene encodes CDR1 MNHEY and CDR2 SVGEGT. The CDR3 spans 14 residues.

In its sample, this clone was seen a few times. The chain has TRBV27 and TRBJ1-1; TRBD1 matches 7 bases. The CDR3 has 13 residues. Germline CDR1 MNHEY, CDR2 SMNVEV (reference sequence). The junction had 6 bases not matched to a gene; V was cut back by 4 bases and J by 7 bases. The CDR3 DNA follows: TGTGCCAGCAGTTCCCCTGGGACAGTTGAAGCTTTCTTT. Its translation is CASSSPGTVEAFF.

This chain connects TRBV6-5 to TRBJ1-5, with a possible D match to TRBD1 (5 bases). The germline V and J ends were trimmed by 5 bases and 4 bases, with 12 bases remaining between them. In germline, CDR1 is MNHEY, CDR2 SVGAGI. CDR3 size: 14 residues. CDR3 sequence reads: CASSRRQRNQPQHF. The CDR3, as DNA: TGTGCCAGCAGTCGTCGACAGAGAAATCAGCCCCAGCATTTT.

The chain is built from TRBV19 and TRBJ2-5; TRBD2 is a possible D gene (5 bases). The CDR3 runs to 15 residues. Trimming stripped 5 bases from V and 4 bases from J, with 17 bases between. Germline CDR1 LNHDA, CDR2 SQIVND (reference sequence). CDR3 protein: CASSPNTGGLETQYF. CDR3 nucleotide sequence: TGTGCCAGTAGTCCAAACACCGGAGGATTAGAGACCCAGTACTTC.

This chain links TRBV20-1 with TRBJ1-4; 7 nucleotides line up with TRBD1. CDR1 DFQATT and CDR2 SNEGSKA come from the germline V gene (reference sequence). J lost 5 bases, V lost 3 bases, and 9 bases had no gene match. The CDR3 consists of 15 residues. CDR3 residues: CSASIRGFGNEKLFF. For the CDR3, the DNA is TGCAGTGCTAGTATCAGGGGGTTCGGGAATGAAAAACTGTTTTTT.

The CDR3 sequence: CASSFTSGTYEQYF. CDR3 DNA sequence: TGTGCCAGCAGTTTTACTAGCGGCACCTACGAGCAGTACTTC. The chain recombines TRBV28 with TRBJ2-7; 8 bases match TRBD2. Germline trimming cut 3 bases from V and 2 bases from J; bases unmatched to any gene: 3. The length of the CDR3 is 14 residues. Germline loops: CDR1 MDHEN, CDR2 SYDVKM.

This clone occurred a few times. The J gene is TRBJ2-3, the V gene TRBV6-2 or TRBV6-3, with D perhaps TRBD2 (5 bases). Germline V gene lookup returns CDR1 MNHEY and CDR2 SVGEGT. The CDR3 length is 11 residues. The V end was cut by 4 bases, the J end by 6 bases, with 5 bases between. As DNA, the CDR3 is TGTGCCAGCAGTTGGACTGATACGCAGTATTTT. This gives the protein CASSWTDTQYF.

The rearrangement links TRBV18 to TRBJ1-3, with 10 bases lining up with TRBD1. Losses at the gene ends were 2 bases for V and 4 bases for J; bases not matched to a gene: 2. Germline V gene lookup returns CDR1 KGHSH and CDR2 LQKENI. The CDR3 has 15 amino acids. The CDR3, as DNA: TGTGCCAGCTCACCAGGGACAGGGGACGGAAACACCATATATTTT. It codes for CASSPGTGDGNTIYF.

This chain joins TRBV30 and TRBJ1-4; 7 bases match TRBD1. CDR3 size: 13 residues. Germline lookup yields CDR1 GTSNPN and CDR2 SVGIG (reference sequence). Trimming at V came to 3 bases and at J to 4 bases, leaving 2 bases not matched to a gene. Here the CDR3 reads CAWRTGNNEKLFF. The CDR3 bases are TGTGCCTGGAGGACAGGGAATAATGAAAAACTGTTTTTT. The full variable domain, with the rest looked up from reference TRBV30 and TRBJ1-4, is SQTIHQWPATLVQPVGSPLSLECTVEGTSNPNLYWYRQAAGRGLQLLFYSVGIGQISSEVPQNLSASRPQDRQFILSSKKLLLSDSGFYLCAWRTGNNEKLFFGSGTQLSVL.

This sequence joins TRBV3-1 (or the pseudogene TRBV3-2) and TRBJ1-2; 7 bases agree with TRBD1. With V trimmed by 4 bases and J by 4 bases, 12 bases remained unmatched. The germline V gene encodes CDR1 LGHDT and CDR2 YNNKEL (reference sequence). The CDR3 has 16 amino acids. For the CDR3, the DNA is TGTGCCAGCAGCCCCGAAGGCAGGGGGGCGTTCTATGGCTACACCTTC. Translating gives CASSPEGRGAFYGYTF.

In this sample, this clone turned up once. V gene TRBV10-2 combines with J gene TRBJ1-5, with D unresolved. The germline V and J ends were trimmed by 1 base and 1 base, with 5 bases remaining between them. CDR3 length: 14 residues. CDR1 and CDR2 from the germline V gene are WSHSY and SAAADI. This CDR3 reads CASSEYGSNQPQHF. The CDR3 nucleotides are TGCGCCAGCAGTGAGTACGGGAGCAATCAGCCCCAGCATTTT.

V gene TRBV18 combines with J gene TRBJ2-1, with 13 bases aligning to TRBD2. There are 17 residues in the CDR3. CDR1 KGHSH and CDR2 LQKENI come from the germline V gene. V was clipped by 2 bases and J by 7 bases; unmatched bases: 8. The CDR3 spells CASSPNLGLAGENEQFF. DNA for the CDR3: TGTGCCAGCTCACCAAACCTAGGACTAGCGGGGGAGAATGAGCAGTTCTTC.

The CDR3, as DNA: TGTGCCAGTATTGAACAGGCAGGGGACAATCAGCCCCAGCATTTT. Protein sequence: CASIEQAGDNQPQHF. V gene TRBV19 combines with J gene TRBJ1-5; D perhaps matches TRBD1 (6 bases). Germline assignment: CDR1 LNHDA and CDR2 SQIVND (reference sequence). Trimming shortened V by 7 bases and J by 3 bases, and 16 bases separated the two germline ends. The CDR3 sequence is 15 residues long.

The chain combines TRBV6-5 with TRBJ1-1, with D possibly matching TRBD1 (5 bases). Trimming took 6 bases from V and 1 from J, leaving 12 bases between them. The CDR3 covers 14 residues. Looked up from germline, CDR1 is MNHEY and CDR2 is SVGAGI. The CDR3 sequence is CASRLPRGNTEAFF. Written as DNA, the CDR3 is TGTGCCAGCAGGCTCCCAAGGGGGAACACTGAAGCTTTCTTT.